The entry below gives a single TCR beta chain sequence along with its context. Its antigen is still unknown. This record belongs to a study of response to subunit inactivated influenza vaccine. Study-level findings and limits: T cells newly recruited by each seasonal influenza vaccination are few, the authors suggested.

Looked up from germline, CDR1 is MNHEY and CDR2 is SVGEGT. The CDR3 extends over 13 amino acids. With V trimmed by 8 bases and J by 1 base, 4 bases remained unmatched. TCRdb re-called the RT-PCR reads through MiXCR, storing one row per CDR3 protein. The sample holds around 750,000 distinct CDR3 sequences, over 20% seen once. This clonotype was obtained from a man aged 45-65 years who received an inactivated influenza vaccine. Sequenced here: PBMCs from blood, sampled 4 to 6 days after vaccination. The chain carries TRBV6-2 or TRBV6-3 and TRBJ1-1, with 7 bases that match TRBD1. CDR3 DNA: TGTGCCAGCGCGGGACAGCCGAACACTGAAGCTTTCTTT. This translates into CASAGQPNTEAFF.